The 17 T cell receptor beta chains given below trace back to one sample, sequenced in a study of cytomegalovirus exposure and HLA in healthy donors. Researchers ran the PCR with 60 Vbeta and 13 Jbeta primers. Here immunoSEQ multiplex PCR was the method, and the copy in TCRdb shows in-frame clones only, minus some. The sample includes roughly 130,000 clones, about four fifths of them seen just once. Sequenced input: PBMCs. Receptor source: a male donor in good health and CMV-seropositive.

This chain joins TRBV30 and TRBJ1-4; 7 bases agree with TRBD1. Per germline, CDR1 GTSNPN and CDR2 SVGIG (reference sequence). The CDR3 runs to 16 residues. With 3 bases clipped from V and 5 bases from J, the junction kept 12 bases outside the gene matches. Here the CDR3 DNA reads TGTGCCTGGAGGCATCCTCCGGGACAGAGGAATGAAAAACTGTTTTTT. This codes for CAWRHPPGQRNEKLFF.

This clone was seen more than once but under ten times. The chain has TRBV9 and TRBJ2-6, with D uncertain. Trimming took off 4 bases at V and 0 bases at J, with 8 bases between the two ends. Germline values: CDR1 SGDLS, CDR2 YYNGEE. This CDR3 spans 15 amino acids. The CDR3 nucleotides read TGTGCCAGCAGCCATAGGAGCTCTGGGGCCAACGTCCTGACTTTC. Its protein product is CASSHRSSGANVLTF. Looking up the rest from reference TRBV9 and TRBJ2-6 gives the full variable domain: DSGVTQTPKHLITATGQRVTLRCSPRSGDLSVYWYQQSLDQGLQFLIQYYNGEERAKGNILERFSAQQFPDLHSELNLSSLELGDSALYFCASSHRSSGANVLTFGAGSRLTVL.

The chain couples TRBV30 to TRBJ2-7; D perhaps matches TRBD1 (7 bases). Germline V gene data show CDR1 as GTSNPN and CDR2 as SVGIG (reference sequence). The CDR3 length is 14 residues. Trimming shortened V by 3 bases and J by 1 base, and 13 bases separated the two germline ends. CDR3 DNA: TGTGCCTGGAGCCCCCAGGGGGGTTCCTACGAGCAGTACTTC. It specifies CAWSPQGGSYEQYF.

This clone was detected once. The chain has TRBV7-9 and TRBJ2-7; D remains ambiguous. V gave up 3 bases and J gave up 3 bases, with 15 bases separating them. Germline-derived CDR1 and CDR2 are SEHNR and FQNEAQ (reference sequence). The length of the CDR3 is 15 residues. CDR3 DNA sequence: TGTGCCAGCAGCTTCGCCGACTTAGCCTACTACGAGCAGTACTTC. The encoded protein is CASSFADLAYYEQYF.

This clone was picked up a small number of times. The genes are TRBV11-2 and TRBJ1-3, with a weak D call TRBD1 (6 bases). Germline CDR1 is SGHAT and CDR2 is FQNNGV. The V end was cut by 4 bases, the J end by 0 bases, with 16 bases between. The CDR3 totals 17 residues. DNA for the CDR3: TGTGCCAGCAGCTCTGACGGGCGGACAGTCTCTGGAAACACCATATATTTT. Its protein product is CASSSDGRTVSGNTIYF.

The CDR3 DNA sequence: TGCAGCGTTGGAAGGCGAGGGACTAGCGGACCCAATGAGCAGTTCTTC. Translated, it gives CSVGRRGTSGPNEQFF. The chain links TRBV29-1 to TRBJ2-1; 11 bases are shared with TRBD2. Germline assignment: CDR1 SQVTM and CDR2 ANQGSEA. The trim removed 4 bases at V and 6 bases at J, leaving 11 bases unmatched. This CDR3 has 16 residues.

The V call is TRBV30, the J call TRBJ2-3; 7 bases map to TRBD1. This CDR3 is built from 15 residues. The V gene's germline CDR1 is GTSNPN and CDR2 SVGIG (reference sequence). J lost 1 base, V lost 3 bases, and 7 bases had no gene match. CDR3 nucleotide sequence: TGTGCCTGGAGCAGAGGACAGGCCGGCACAGATACGCAGTATTTT. Translating gives CAWSRGQAGTDTQYF.

J is TRBJ2-3 and V is TRBV7-9; D is unresolved. Germline assignment: CDR1 SEHNR and CDR2 FQNEAQ (reference sequence). V shed 3 bases and J shed 4 bases, with 5 bases lying between them. The CDR3 is 12 residues long. This chain's CDR3 is CASSLRSDTQYF. DNA for the CDR3: TGTGCCAGCAGCTTGCGCTCAGATACGCAGTATTTT.

The chain couples TRBV7-9 to TRBJ2-1; TRBD2 aligns across 16 bases. V shed 4 bases and J 8 bases; nucleotides not matched to a gene: 5. This CDR3 comprises 16 residues. Germline-derived CDR1 and CDR2 are SEHNR and FQNEAQ (reference sequence). The DNA of the CDR3 is TGTGCCAGCAGCTCTGGGACTAGCGGGAGGGGGTATGAGCAGTTCTTC. Amino acid sequence: CASSSGTSGRGYEQFF.

This rearrangement joins TRBV18 to TRBJ1-2, with a tentative D call TRBD1 (5 bases). The CDR3 contains 13 residues. Germline V lookup: CDR1 KGHSH, CDR2 LQKENI. The ends were cut back, 3 bases at V and 5 bases at J, with 10 bases in the middle. The CDR3 bases are TGTGCCAGCTCACCGCCAGGGTTGTATGGCTACACCTTC. Amino acids: CASSPPGLYGYTF.

J is TRBJ2-2 and V is TRBV4-2; the D gene is possibly TRBD2 (6 bases). Trimming cost V 6 bases and J 5 bases, with 19 bases left between them. The CDR3 is 16 residues long. Germline CDR1 LGHNA, CDR2 YNFKEQ. CDR3 residues: CASSLFGSGSTGELFF. In nucleotides, the CDR3 is TGTGCCAGCAGTCTCTTTGGGAGCGGGTCGACCGGGGAGCTGTTTTTT.

The CDR3 sequence is CASTSRDSTGNTIYF. CDR3 bases: TGTGCCAGCACCTCCCGGGACAGTACTGGAAACACCATATATTTT. This chain links TRBV2 with TRBJ1-3; 7 bases map to TRBD1. Germline CDR1 SNHLY, CDR2 FYNNEI. The CDR3 length is 15 residues. Losses at the gene ends were 7 bases for V and 2 bases for J; bases not matched to a gene: 8. The whole variable domain, remainder taken from reference TRBV2 and TRBJ1-3, is EPEVTQTPSHQVTQMGQEVILRCVPISNHLYFYWYRQILGQKVEFLVSFYNNEISEKSEIFDDQFSVERPDGSNFTLKIRSTKLEDSAMYFCASTSRDSTGNTIYFGEGSWLTVV.

The chain has TRBV6-5 and TRBJ2-5, with no clear D. The V gene lost 2 bases and the J gene lost 0 bases, with 10 bases spanning the gap. The CDR3 contains 15 residues. Germline V gene lookup returns CDR1 MNHEY and CDR2 SVGAGI. The CDR3 DNA reads TGTGCCAGCAGTTACGGCGGAGAGTACCAAGAGACCCAGTACTTC. It translates to CASSYGGEYQETQYF.

V usage is TRBV9 and J usage is TRBJ2-3; the match to TRBD2 covers 9 bases. The V segment lost 4 bases and the J segment 1 base; nucleotides outside the gene matches: 7. Per germline, CDR1 SGDLS and CDR2 YYNGEE. CDR3 length equals 16 residues. CDR3: CASSPRLAAGTDTQYF. The CDR3 DNA follows: TGTGCCAGCAGCCCCCGACTAGCGGCCGGCACAGATACGCAGTATTTT.

The rearrangement uses TRBV6-5 and TRBJ2-2, with D possibly TRBD1 on 8 matching bases. The CDR3 totals 14 residues. Trimming cost V 9 bases and J 7 bases, with 18 bases left between them. In germline, CDR1 is MNHEY, CDR2 SVGAGI. The CDR3 reads CASKRQGRGGELFF. In nucleotides, the CDR3 is TGTGCCAGTAAAAGACAGGGGAGGGGCGGGGAGCTGTTTTTT.

The CDR3 loop is CASRTANSPLHF. CDR3 sequence (DNA): TGTGCCAGCAGGACAGCTAATTCACCCCTCCACTTT. The chain combines TRBV28 with TRBJ1-6; a weak D match, TRBD1 (5 bases). V was pared by 6 bases and J by 6 bases, with 6 bases between. The CDR3 extends over 12 amino acids. Germline CDR1 is MDHEN and CDR2 is SYDVKM.

The V call is TRBV11-3, the J call TRBJ1-1, with unresolved D. CDR1 and CDR2 (germline): SGHNT, YENEEA. The CDR3 has 13 amino acids. The V and J ends lost 3 bases and 2 bases respectively, with 7 bases between them. CDR3 coding DNA: TGTGCCAGCAGCTTGGCAGAAAACACTGAAGCTTTCTTT. It yields the protein CASSLAENTEAFF.